A single sample is the source of the 30 T cell receptor beta chains below, sequenced in a study of CD8 T cells in Susac syndrome. The RNA, roughly 0.45 to 1 ug, was put through reverse transcription using random hexamers. TCRdb reprocessed the immunoSEQ multiplex PCR reads with MiXCR, giving one entry per CDR3 protein. Of about 80,000 distinct CDR3 sequences detected, under 95% appear once; the ten largest clones hold roughly 0.5%. The sequencing input was CD4+ T cells from PBMCs. Receptors originate from a human donor with Susac syndrome.

The chain uses TRBV2 and TRBJ2-5; TRBD1 agrees at 9 bases. V shed 8 bases, J shed 2 bases, and the junction held 9 bases outside the gene matches. The germline gives CDR1 SNHLY, CDR2 FYNNEI. This CDR3 is built from 15 residues. Here the CDR3 reads CASRIPDRGQETQYF. The DNA for the CDR3 is TGTGCCAGCCGGATACCCGACAGGGGGCAAGAGACCCAGTACTTC.

This clonotype was recorded once. The chain employs TRBV9 and TRBJ2-2, with D uncertain. The CDR3 spans 15 residues. V was cut by 3 bases and J by 0 bases, with 9 bases left in between. Germline values: CDR1 SGDLS, CDR2 YYNGEE. The CDR3 spells CASSARLANTGELFF. The CDR3 DNA sequence: TGTGCCAGCAGCGCCAGACTCGCGAACACCGGGGAGCTGTTTTTT.

The chain is built from TRBV12-3 or TRBV12-4 and TRBJ2-6, with TRBD2 matching over 7 bases. Losses at the gene ends were 8 bases for V and 2 bases for J; bases not matched to a gene: 15. The CDR3 is 18 residues long. In nucleotides, the CDR3 is TGTGCCAGCCTCTCCGGGGGGACGAGTACGACTGGGGCCAACGTCCTGACTTTC. Its translation is CASLSGGTSTTGANVLTF.

The gene calls are TRBV5-1 and TRBJ2-1; 8 bases align to TRBD1. Looked up from germline, CDR1 is SGHRS and CDR2 is YFSETQ. This CDR3 has 17 amino acids. V dropped 4 bases and J dropped 0; count of bases not matched to a gene: 9. The CDR3 region has the DNA TGCGCCAGCAGCACGTCCTCTACAGGGGGCTCCTACAATGAGCAGTTCTTC. The encoded protein is CASSTSSTGGSYNEQFF.

The CDR3 DNA follows: TGTGCCAGCAGCTTACCCCCTCGGACCCGAGGCTACAATGAGCAGTTCTTC. This encodes CASSLPPRTRGYNEQFF. The chain employs TRBV7-9 and TRBJ2-1; D call uncertain. This CDR3 is 17 amino acids long. Germline V gene lookup returns CDR1 SEHNR and CDR2 FQNEAQ (reference sequence). Between the trimmed V and J ends, which lost 2 bases and 3 bases, there was a span of 17 bases.

The rearrangement joins TRBV15 to TRBJ2-5; 8 nucleotides line up with TRBD2. The trim removed 1 base at V and 5 bases at J, leaving 3 bases unmatched. This CDR3 is 14 amino acids long. Germline V CDR1 and CDR2: LNHNV, YYDKDF (reference sequence). CDR3 residues: CATSRGLAGETQYF. The DNA of the CDR3 is TGTGCCACCAGCAGAGGGCTAGCGGGTGAGACCCAGTACTTC.

This chain uses TRBV30 with TRBJ2-1; D gene ambiguous. Germline V CDR1 and CDR2: GTSNPN, SVGIG (reference sequence). Trimming cost V 5 bases and J 4 bases, with 6 bases left between them. The CDR3 has 11 amino acids. The CDR3: CAWGSYNEQFF. The CDR3, as DNA: TGTGCCTGGGGCAGTTACAATGAGCAGTTCTTC.

The gene calls are TRBV27 and TRBJ1-2; maybe TRBD1 (6 bases). Trimming shortened V by 5 bases and J by 8 bases, and 24 bases separated the two germline ends. Germline V CDR1 and CDR2: MNHEY, SMNVEV (reference sequence). This CDR3 is 16 amino acids long. The CDR3 sequence: CASSPHRTYQGIGYTF. As DNA, the CDR3 is TGTGCCAGCAGTCCCCACCGCACTTATCAGGGGATAGGCTACACCTTC.

A few counts support this clonotype. This chain uses TRBV6-6 with TRBJ2-7, with D possibly being TRBD1 (6 bases). Per the germline V gene, CDR1 is MNHNY and CDR2 is SVGAGI (reference sequence). This CDR3 is built from 15 residues. V shed 6 bases and J shed 0 bases, with 15 bases lying between them. The CDR3 sequence: CASRLGQSSSYEQYF. The CDR3 coding sequence is TGTGCCAGCAGACTCGGACAGTCGAGCTCCTACGAGCAGTACTTC.

V gene TRBV12-3 or TRBV12-4 combines with J gene TRBJ2-3; D remains ambiguous. V shed 2 bases and J shed 2 bases, with 20 bases lying between them. The CDR3 has 18 residues. CDR3 in amino acids: CASSLSSIAVYFTDTQYF. The CDR3 nucleotides are TGTGCCAGCAGTTTATCCAGTATTGCGGTATATTTCACAGATACGCAGTATTTT.

The V call is TRBV2, the J call TRBJ2-4; 8 bases map to TRBD1. The germline gives CDR1 SNHLY, CDR2 FYNNEI. V lost 6 bases, J lost 4 bases, and 5 bases stayed unmatched. The CDR3 is 14 amino acids. CDR3 DNA: TGTGCCAGCAGCGCCGACAGGGGAAAAAACATTCAGTACTTC. Its protein product is CASSADRGKNIQYF.

V gene TRBV7-2 combines with J gene TRBJ2-7; D unresolved. Germline lookup yields CDR1 SGHTA and CDR2 FQGNSA. The CDR3 has 14 residues. V was pared by 5 bases and J by 4 bases, with 15 bases between. In nucleotides, the CDR3 is TGTGCCAGCAGCCGGGCCGCCGCCGGTTACGAGCAGTACTTC. This codes for CASSRAAAGYEQYF.

This chain uses TRBV15 with TRBJ2-1, with D possibly being TRBD1 (5 bases). V lost 6 bases to trimming and J lost 7 bases, with 13 bases between them. Germline V gene lookup returns CDR1 LNHNV and CDR2 YYDKDF (reference sequence). The CDR3 contains 13 residues. CDR3 in amino acids: CATSPDRANEQFF. CDR3 nucleotide sequence: TGTGCCACCAGTCCAGACAGAGCGAATGAGCAGTTCTTC.

This chain uses TRBV18 with TRBJ1-1; D not resolved. The CDR3 is 17 residues long. The germline V gene encodes CDR1 KGHSH and CDR2 LQKENI. Trimming took off 0 bases at V and 4 bases at J, with 18 bases between the two ends. The CDR3 here is CASSPPNGVRFGTEAFF. The CDR3 nucleotides are TGTGCCAGCTCACCACCGAACGGGGTGCGGTTCGGCACTGAAGCTTTCTTT. The variable domain in full, with the rest retrieved from reference TRBV18 and TRBJ1-1, is NAGVMQNPRHLVRRRGQEARLRCSPMKGHSHVYWYRQLPEEGLKFMVYLQKENIIDESGMPKERFSAEFPKEGPSILRIQQVVRGDSAAYFCASSPPNGVRFGTEAFFGQGTRLTVV.

The chain combines TRBV19 with TRBJ2-1, with a tentative D call TRBD2 (6 bases). V lost 3 bases and J 4 bases, leaving 7 bases between the germline ends. This CDR3 spans 13 amino acids. Germline lookup yields CDR1 LNHDA and CDR2 SQIVND (reference sequence). CDR3 coding DNA: TGTGCCAGTAGTATCGGGACTTACAATGAGCAGTTCTTC. Encoded protein: CASSIGTYNEQFF.

V is TRBV6-2 or TRBV6-3 and J is TRBJ2-7; the match to TRBD1 covers 10 bases. The CDR3 has 15 amino acids. Per germline, CDR1 MNHEY and CDR2 SVGEGT. J was trimmed by 6 bases and V by 2 bases; bases with no gene match: 7. The CDR3 DNA is TGTGCCAGCAGTTACGGGGACAGGGGAATCGGCGAGCAGTACTTC. Amino acid sequence: CASSYGDRGIGEQYF.

The V gene is TRBV20-1, the J gene TRBJ2-7, with D perhaps matching TRBD1 (5 bases). Trimming left V 0 bases short and J 1 base short, with 13 bases between. This CDR3 comprises 15 residues. Looked up from germline, CDR1 is DFQATT and CDR2 is SNEGSKA (reference sequence). CDR3 sequence (DNA): TGCAGTGCTAGAGAAGACAGCCTCGGTTCCTACGAGCAGTACTTC. Translation: CSAREDSLGSYEQYF.

The chain has TRBV27 and TRBJ2-3; TRBD1 matches at 9 bases. There are 18 residues in the CDR3. V lost 2 bases and J lost 6; bases outside the gene matches: 15. Looked up from germline, CDR1 is MNHEY and CDR2 is SMNVEV (reference sequence). In nucleotides, the CDR3 is TGTGCCAGCAGTTTAGCAACCCCGGGACAGGGTAGTCTGGATACGCAGTATTTT. Its translation: CASSLATPGQGSLDTQYF.

The CDR3 DNA sequence: TGTGCCAGTAGTCCGGAATGGCGTACTGAAGCTTTCTTT. It codes for CASSPEWRTEAFF. The chain has TRBV19 and TRBJ1-1; D gene uncertain. CDR1 is LNHDA, CDR2 SQIVND, per germline (reference sequence). The CDR3 totals 13 residues. Deletions cut 5 bases from V and 5 bases from J, with 12 bases between.

The rearrangement links TRBV20-1 to TRBJ2-1, with 11 nucleotides matching TRBD2. The J segment lost 7 bases and the V segment lost 6 bases, leaving 5 bases of the junction unmatched. This CDR3 comprises 13 residues. Germline V gene data show CDR1 as DFQATT and CDR2 as SNEGSKA (reference sequence). This CDR3 is CSALAGGRNEQFF. CDR3 bases: TGCAGTGCCCTAGCGGGGGGCCGAAATGAGCAGTTCTTC.

The genes are TRBV2 and TRBJ1-5; tentative D call: TRBD1 (5 bases). CDR3 size: 12 residues. With 4 bases removed from V and 6 bases from J, the gap between germline ends came to 7 bases. In germline, CDR1 is SNHLY, CDR2 FYNNEI. The CDR3 loop reads CASSGGSQPQHF. CDR3 in DNA: TGTGCCAGCAGTGGGGGGAGTCAGCCCCAGCATTTT. The complete variable domain, with remaining parts taken from reference TRBV2 and TRBJ1-5, reads EPEVTQTPSHQVTQMGQEVILRCVPISNHLYFYWYRQILGQKVEFLVSFYNNEISEKSEIFDDQFSVERPDGSNFTLKIRSTKLEDSAMYFCASSGGSQPQHFGDGTRLSIL.

The chain combines TRBV3-1 with TRBJ2-1, with 7 bases aligning to TRBD2. CDR1 and CDR2 from the germline V gene are LGHDT and YNNKEL (reference sequence). The V and J ends lost 1 base and 6 bases, in that order; junction bases with no gene match: 9. The CDR3 consists of 16 residues. This CDR3 is CASSQVGGTETNEQFF. CDR3 in DNA: TGTGCCAGCAGCCAAGTGGGGGGGACGGAGACCAATGAGCAGTTCTTC.

The V call is TRBV5-1, the J call TRBJ1-1; D call uncertain. Trimming took off 0 bases at V and 3 bases at J, with 9 bases between the two ends. The CDR3 consists of 14 residues. The V gene's germline CDR1 is SGHRS and CDR2 YFSETQ. The CDR3: CASSLEGRDTEAFF. CDR3 DNA: TGCGCCAGCAGCTTGGAGGGAAGGGACACTGAAGCTTTCTTT. The variable domain in full, with the rest retrieved from reference TRBV5-1 and TRBJ1-1, is KAGVTQTPRYLIKTRGQQVTLSCSPISGHRSVSWYQQTPGQGLQFLFEYFSETQRNKGNFPGRFSGRQFSNSRSEMNVSTLELGDSALYLCASSLEGRDTEAFFGQGTRLTVV.

This chain joins TRBV6-6 and TRBJ2-7, with D tentatively TRBD1 (5 bases). The V end lost 2 bases, the J end lost 6 bases, and 14 bases lay between the germline ends. The CDR3 runs to 14 residues. Germline-derived CDR1 and CDR2 are MNHNY and SVGAGI (reference sequence). The CDR3 sequence: CASSYDAGRREQYF. DNA for the CDR3: TGTGCCAGCAGTTACGATGCAGGGCGGCGCGAGCAGTACTTC.

CDR3 region: CASRRGRTTDTQYF. DNA for the CDR3: TGTGCCAGCAGACGCGGGAGGACCACAGATACGCAGTATTTT. The chain recombines TRBV7-2 with TRBJ2-3; 8 bases agree with TRBD2. This CDR3 region has 14 residues. The junction had 4 bases not matched to a gene; V was cut back by 6 bases and J by 2 bases. CDR1 SGHTA and CDR2 FQGNSA come from the germline V gene. Full variable domain (rest looked up from reference TRBV7-2 and TRBJ2-3): GAGVSQSPSNKVTEKGKDVELRCDPISGHTALYWYRQSLGQGLEFLIYFQGNSAPDKSGLPSDRFSAERTGGSVSTLTIQRTQQEDSAVYLCASRRGRTTDTQYFGPGTRLTVL.

This clonotype was counted a single time. The CDR3 protein is CASSLGTGGIGNQPQHF. For the CDR3, the DNA is TGTGCCAGCAGTTTGGGGACAGGGGGTATTGGCAATCAGCCCCAGCATTTT. The chain has TRBV28 and TRBJ1-5; 11 positions agree with TRBD1. The CDR3 loop spans 17 amino acids. Looked up from germline, CDR1 is MDHEN and CDR2 is SYDVKM. V lost 3 bases, J lost 2 bases, and 6 bases stayed unmatched.

The V gene is TRBV5-4, the J gene TRBJ1-1; D is uncertain. V was trimmed by 1 base and J by 2 bases, leaving 6 bases between them. The V gene's germline CDR1 is SGHNT and CDR2 YYREEE (reference sequence). The CDR3 extends over 13 amino acids. CDR3 in amino acids: CASSLPENTEAFF. CDR3 DNA: TGTGCCAGCAGCTTGCCAGAAAACACTGAAGCTTTCTTT.

This chain joins TRBV20-1 and TRBJ2-1; 13 nucleotides match TRBD2. This CDR3 region has 14 residues. Germline V gene sequence: CDR1 DFQATT, CDR2 SNEGSKA (reference sequence). V shed 5 bases and J 7 bases; nucleotides not matched to a gene: 5. The CDR3 reads CSARTSGRGNEQFF. CDR3 nucleotide sequence: TGCAGTGCTCGGACTAGCGGGAGAGGGAATGAGCAGTTCTTC.

This chain connects TRBV27 to TRBJ2-1; D possibly corresponds to TRBD2 (6 bases). Germline loops: CDR1 MNHEY, CDR2 SMNVEV (reference sequence). The CDR3 covers 17 residues. Trimming shortened V by 7 bases and J by 0 bases, and 19 bases separated the two germline ends. This chain's CDR3 is CASKGRRTTSSYNEQFF. DNA for the CDR3: TGTGCCAGCAAGGGAAGACGGACTACTAGCTCCTACAATGAGCAGTTCTTC.

The rearrangement uses TRBV12-3 or TRBV12-4 and TRBJ1-6; 7 bases map to TRBD1. With 8 bases clipped from V and 7 bases from J, the junction kept 8 bases outside the gene matches. The CDR3 has 14 amino acids. Here the CDR3 DNA reads TGTGCCAGCGGAAGAGGACAGGCGAATTCACCCCTCCACTTT. Its translation: CASGRGQANSPLHF.